Reported below is one T cell receptor beta chain. The TCR beta repertoire was assessed by survey-level immunoSEQ sequencing. The data were produced by immunoSEQ multiplex PCR, yet TCRdb's version contains in-frame clones alone and is incomplete. The data show nearly 70,000 clones, with around 95% seen just once and less than 4.5% held by the top ten. This CDR3 spans 13 amino acids. V shed 6 bases, J shed 4 bases, and the junction held 4 bases outside the gene matches. Germline CDR1 ENHRY, CDR2 SYGVKD. This sequence joins TRBV10-3 and TRBJ1-1; 8 bases fit TRBD1. The receptor was derived from a man in his forties or fifties with rheumatoid arthritis. The sample comprised PBMCs. CDR3 sequence: CAIRDRVATEAFF. The CDR3 DNA reads as TGTGCCATCAGGGACAGGGTCGCCACTGAAGCTTTCTTT.